This T cell receptor (beta chain) is from a study of T cell repertoires in cytomegalovirus infection. Across the whole study: Indicated by public TCR beta signatures were CMV infection and matching HLA type.

Germline lookup yields CDR1 SGHAT and CDR2 FQNNGV. V was trimmed by 6 bases and J by 4 bases, leaving 15 bases between them. The CDR3 totals 14 residues. TCRdb re-analysed the reads in MiXCR, keeping a single row per CDR3 protein. The data contain approximately 340,000 distinct CDR3 sequences, about 28% of them singletons. A remark on this clonotype: Its antigen is not known.

Regarding the study as a whole: The study found HLA-C-restricted CMV-specific TCR beta clonotypes dominating the ex vivo response. Totalled public TCR beta family frequency picked out people who carried CMV plus the relevant HLA.

V usage is TRBV11-2 and J usage is TRBJ2-5; D unclear. This clonotype originated in a human donor in good health (CMV status not recorded). Some clones in this sample may be carry-over from other donors' samples. This specimen was cultured PBMCs, taken from culture after CMV antigen stimulation. The CDR3 region is CASRPTQTRETQYF. The CDR3 DNA reads as TGTGCCAGCAGACCAACACAGACGCGAGAGACCCAGTACTTC.